The 13 T cell receptor beta chains given below trace back to one sample, sequenced in a study of T cell responses to AZD1222 COVID-19 vaccine (dated by TCRdb to 2020 to 2022). Library creation used the immunoSEQ multiplex PCR assay. Drawn from immuneACCESS, this table holds only the in-frame rearrangements with V and J called that TCRdb kept. Clones are partly lost; checked studies trace under half to an unresolved V gene and leave the rest unexplained. The sample contains about 35,000 clones, approximately 84% of them found a single time. The ten largest clones represent 11% of the sample. This sample's time point label indicates: about 28 days (+/-7) after the second vaccine dose. This sample comprised peripheral blood, obtained 28 days after the second AZD1222 dose. These TCRs come from an adult who received the AZD1222 COVID-19 vaccine.

This chain uses TRBV7-9 with TRBJ2-7; D is unclear. Germline V CDR1 and CDR2: SEHNR, FQNEAQ (reference sequence). Trimming shortened V by 5 bases and J by 5 bases, and 13 bases separated the two germline ends. This CDR3 spans 13 amino acids. This chain's CDR3 is CASSLPDPHEQYF. CDR3 coding DNA: TGTGCCAGCAGCCTCCCAGACCCACACGAGCAGTACTTC.

The chain uses TRBV11-2 and TRBJ2-3; TRBD2 matches 8 bases. V was pared by 5 bases and J by 6 bases, with 1 base of the junction left unmatched. The CDR3 is 12 amino acids. In germline, CDR1 is SGHAT, CDR2 FQNNGV. The DNA of the CDR3 is TGTGCCAGCAGCCGGGAGGGGGATACGCAGTATTTT. It specifies CASSREGDTQYF.

The chain recombines TRBV6-5 with TRBJ2-3; the D call may be TRBD1 or TRBD2 (5 bases each). Looked up from germline, CDR1 is MNHEY and CDR2 is SVGAGI. Trimming removed 4 bases at V and 0 bases at J, with 8 bases between. The CDR3 is 14 residues long. The CDR3 loop is CASSFGGSTDTQYF. Written as DNA, the CDR3 is TGTGCCAGCAGTTTTGGGGGTAGCACAGATACGCAGTATTTT.

The chain employs TRBV6-5 and TRBJ1-2; D is unclear. Germline CDR1 reads MNHEY; CDR2 reads SVGAGI. The V end lost 6 bases, the J end lost 5 bases, and 13 bases lay between the germline ends. The CDR3 runs 13 residues. In DNA, the CDR3 is TGTGCCAGCAGCCCACAGCTACCTTATGGCTACACCTTC. It encodes CASSPQLPYGYTF.

This chain uses TRBV5-4 with TRBJ1-4; D is unresolved. From germline, CDR1 is SGHNT and CDR2 YYREEE (reference sequence). Trimming shortened V by 4 bases and J by 3 bases, and 10 bases separated the two germline ends. The CDR3 extends over 14 amino acids. The CDR3 protein is CASSEGLANEKLFF. In nucleotides, the CDR3 is TGTGCCAGCAGCGAGGGCTTAGCTAATGAAAAACTGTTTTTT.

The chain is built from TRBV3-1 (or the pseudogene TRBV3-2) and TRBJ1-1; TRBD1 might be the D (5 bases). This CDR3 spans 14 amino acids. Germline CDR1 is LGHDT and CDR2 is YNNKEL (reference sequence). V was clipped by 4 bases and J by 6 bases, with 15 bases between them. CDR3 loop: CASSPGLLGAEAFF. CDR3 DNA: TGTGCCAGCAGCCCCGGACTGTTAGGGGCTGAAGCTTTCTTT.

The genes are TRBV18 and TRBJ1-1; D remains ambiguous. The V gene's germline CDR1 is KGHSH and CDR2 LQKENI. V was shortened by 3 bases and J by 5 bases, with 10 bases between the two germline ends. The CDR3 is 13 amino acids. The CDR3 bases are TGTGCCAGCTCACCGGAAGCCGAAACTGAAGCTTTCTTT. This gives the protein CASSPEAETEAFF.

The V and J genes are TRBV30 and TRBJ2-7; a possible D gene is TRBD2 (5 bases). V lost 2 bases, J lost 9 bases, and 20 bases lay in between. The germline gives CDR1 GTSNPN, CDR2 SVGIG (reference sequence). The length of the CDR3 is 14 residues. CDR3 sequence: CAWSPRGNGERQYF. The CDR3 bases are TGTGCCTGGAGTCCCCGCGGCAACGGGGAACGGCAGTACTTC.

This rearrangement joins TRBV25-1 to TRBJ2-3; D may be TRBD2 (6 bases). Germline V gene sequence: CDR1 MGHDK, CDR2 SYGVNS. V was trimmed by 1 base and J by 6 bases, leaving 17 bases between them. The CDR3 runs to 16 residues. The CDR3 sequence is CASSESLGSGRDTQYF. The CDR3 nucleotides read TGTGCCAGCAGTGAATCTCTTGGTAGCGGCAGGGATACGCAGTATTTT. The full variable domain, its missing parts supplied by reference TRBV25-1 and TRBJ2-3, is EADIYQTPRYLVIGTGKKITLECSQTMGHDKMYWYQQDPGMELHLIHYSYGVNSTEKGDLSSESTVSRIRTEHFPLTLESARPSHTSQYLCASSESLGSGRDTQYFGPGTRLTVL.

This clone was seen only once. J is TRBJ2-5 and V is TRBV10-3; TRBD2 matches 12 bases. Germline values: CDR1 ENHRY, CDR2 SYGVKD. The V gene end was trimmed by 6 bases and the J gene end by 5 bases; junction bases not matched to a gene: 4. This CDR3 spans 14 amino acids. The DNA for the CDR3 is TGTGCCATCAGGCCGACTAGCGGGGGTGAGACCCAGTACTTC. Residues: CAIRPTSGGETQYF.

This chain links TRBV2 with TRBJ2-6; D is undetermined. Germline V gene lookup returns CDR1 SNHLY and CDR2 FYNNEI. The CDR3 has 16 amino acids. V was pared by 6 bases and J by 0 bases, with 12 bases between. The CDR3 region is CASRSSTVSGANVLTF. The CDR3 DNA is TGTGCCAGCAGATCTTCAACAGTCTCTGGGGCCAACGTCCTGACTTTC.

This sequence joins TRBV5-1 and TRBJ2-6; 7 bases match TRBD1. Germline CDR1 SGHRS, CDR2 YFSETQ. CDR3 length: 16 residues. V lost 0 bases, J lost 2 bases, and 2 bases stayed unmatched. CDR3 protein: CASSLEGGAGANVLTF. The CDR3 DNA is TGCGCCAGCAGCTTGGAAGGGGGCGCTGGGGCCAACGTCCTGACTTTC.

The CDR3 coding sequence is TGCGCCAGCAGGACAGGGGCCGGGGATGAGCAGTTCTTC. This codes for CASRTGAGDEQFF. The chain combines TRBV5-1 with TRBJ2-1; 8 nucleotides align to TRBD1. Germline V gene sequence: CDR1 SGHRS, CDR2 YFSETQ. This CDR3 region has 13 residues. V shed 5 bases, J shed 8 bases, and the junction held 6 bases outside the gene matches.